A single sample gave rise to the 11 T cell receptor beta chains below, sequenced in a study of blood T cell repertoires in COVID-19. TCRdb's copy holds only in-frame clones and misses some; the assay was immunoSEQ multiplex PCR. This sample has 300,000 to 350,000 clones; under 95% occur once, and the top ten carry around 3.5%. The sequenced material came from peripheral blood. These TCRs come from a woman aged 18-29 years who had recovered from COVID-19.

This chain links TRBV11-3 with TRBJ1-3; tentatively, D is TRBD1 (5 bases). V was shortened by 5 bases and J by 0 bases, with 14 bases between the two germline ends. CDR1 and CDR2 from the germline V gene are SGHNT and YENEEA. The CDR3 extends over 16 amino acids. Here the CDR3 DNA reads TGTGCCAGCAGCCTATATGGGGGGAGCTCTGGAAACACCATATATTTT. Amino acid sequence: CASSLYGGSSGNTIYF.

The V and J genes are TRBV28 and TRBJ1-4; tentative D call: TRBD1 (6 bases). The CDR3 consists of 17 residues. V lost 5 bases and J lost 6, with 22 bases in between. The germline V gene has CDR1 MDHEN and CDR2 SYDVKM. In DNA form, the CDR3 reads TGTGCCAGCAGTGGCCAAACCTTCAGGGGAAGTGATGAAAAACTGTTTTTT. Protein: CASSGQTFRGSDEKLFF. Based on the CDR3 plus reference TRBV28 and TRBJ1-4, the full variable domain is DVKVTQSSRYLVKRTGEKVFLECVQDMDHENMFWYRQDPGLGLRLIYFSYDVKMKEKGDIPEGYSVSREKKERFSLILESASTNQTSMYLCASSGQTFRGSDEKLFFGSGTQLSVL.

The chain carries TRBV29-1 and TRBJ1-2; D not resolved. Looked up from germline, CDR1 is SQVTM and CDR2 is ANQGSEA. CDR3 length: 11 residues. V lost 1 base and J 7 bases, leaving 7 bases between the germline ends. The CDR3 spells CSVEASGGYTF. For the CDR3, the DNA is TGCAGCGTTGAAGCGTCAGGTGGCTACACCTTC. The whole variable domain, remainder taken from reference TRBV29-1 and TRBJ1-2, is SAVISQKPSRDICQRGTSLTIQCQVDSQVTMMFWYRQQPGQSLTLIATANQGSEATYESGFVIDKFPISRPNLTFSTLTVSNMSPEDSSIYLCSVEASGGYTFGSGTRLTVV.

V is TRBV20-1 and J is TRBJ2-1; TRBD2 aligns across 9 bases. The CDR3 consists of 15 residues. The germline gives CDR1 DFQATT, CDR2 SNEGSKA (reference sequence). The trim removed 3 bases at V and 2 bases at J, leaving 5 bases unmatched. The CDR3 protein is CSASHSGRAYNEQFF. CDR3 nucleotide sequence: TGCAGTGCTAGTCATAGCGGGAGAGCCTACAATGAGCAGTTCTTC.

The V gene is TRBV4-3, the J gene TRBJ1-4; 9 nucleotides match TRBD1. CDR1 is LGHNA, CDR2 YSLEER, per germline. The length of the CDR3 is 16 residues. V gave up 6 bases and J gave up 0 bases; unmatched junction bases: 5. The CDR3, as DNA: TGCGCCAGCAGGGACAGGGGCTCCGCAACTAATGAAAAACTGTTTTTT. As protein: CASRDRGSATNEKLFF.

V is TRBV7-9 and J is TRBJ1-3; possible D gene TRBD1, 5 bases. CDR1 is SEHNR and CDR2 is FQNEAQ in the germline V gene (reference sequence). There are 16 residues in the CDR3. Trimming took 1 base from V and 0 from J, leaving 10 bases between them. CDR3 bases: TGTGCCAGCAGCTTAGTGGGCGGGGGCTCTGGAAACACCATATATTTT. Its protein is CASSLVGGGSGNTIYF.

In nucleotides, the CDR3 is TGTGCCAGCAGCGTCCGAACTAGCGCAGATACGCAGTATTTT. This sequence encodes CASSVRTSADTQYF. The chain links TRBV9 to TRBJ2-3, with 7 bases that match TRBD2. The germline V gene has CDR1 SGDLS and CDR2 YYNGEE. CDR3 length equals 14 residues. J gave up 4 bases and V 2 bases, and 4 bases lay outside the gene matches.

This chain uses TRBV6-5 with TRBJ1-2; no clear D gene. This CDR3 spans 14 amino acids. Trimming cost V 7 bases and J 8 bases, with 20 bases left between them. Germline CDR1 reads MNHEY; CDR2 reads SVGAGI. This chain's CDR3 is CASTNDPHTGGYTF. The CDR3, as DNA: TGTGCCAGCACCAACGACCCCCACACGGGAGGCTACACCTTC.

The rearrangement joins TRBV29-1 to TRBJ1-1, with 9 bases that match TRBD1. This CDR3 spans 14 amino acids. CDR1 is SQVTM and CDR2 is ANQGSEA in the germline V gene. V was clipped by 7 bases and J by 6 bases; unmatched bases: 12. This chain's CDR3 is CSGRGTGIFAEAFF. CDR3 coding DNA: TGCAGCGGCCGCGGGACAGGGATTTTTGCTGAAGCTTTCTTT.

The sample holds one count of this clone. The chain links TRBV21-1 to TRBJ2-3; the D call TRBD2 from the table was never checked on the DNA. TRBV21-1 is labeled a pseudogene. CDR3 length equals 13 residues. DNA of the CDR3: TGTGCCAGCAGCTCGCTAGCGCTAGATACGCAGTATTTT. It is translated as CASSSLALDTQYF.

The gene calls are TRBV12-5 and TRBJ2-1, with TRBD2 identical over 7 bases. J gave up 11 bases and V 1 base, and 11 bases lay outside the gene matches. In germline, CDR1 is LGHNT, CDR2 FRNRAP. CDR3 length: 15 amino acids. CDR3 bases: TGTGCTAGTGGTTTGGGGCTAGCGGAGGCCGGTAAGCAGTTCTTC. This codes for CASGLGLAEAGKQFF.